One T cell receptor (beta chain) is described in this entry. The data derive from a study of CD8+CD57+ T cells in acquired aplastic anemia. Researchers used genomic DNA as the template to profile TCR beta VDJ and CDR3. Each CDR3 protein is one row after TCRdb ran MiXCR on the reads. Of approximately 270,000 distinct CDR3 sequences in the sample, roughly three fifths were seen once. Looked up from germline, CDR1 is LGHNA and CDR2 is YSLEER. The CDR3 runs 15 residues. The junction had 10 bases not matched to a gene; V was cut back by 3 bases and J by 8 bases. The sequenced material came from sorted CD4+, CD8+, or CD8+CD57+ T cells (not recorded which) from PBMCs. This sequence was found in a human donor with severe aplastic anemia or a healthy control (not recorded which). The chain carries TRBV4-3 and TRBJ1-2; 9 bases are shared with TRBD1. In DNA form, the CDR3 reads TGCGCCAGCAGCCAGGGGGACAGGGCGTCATCAGGCTACACCTTC. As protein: CASSQGDRASSGYTF.